This T cell receptor (beta chain) was obtained from a study of blood T cell repertoires in COVID-19. Overall study context: From T cells, B-cell-depleted T cells, or PBMCs came the material, which was cDNA or gDNA.

As processed by the authors: Estimation of nucleated cell counts relied on the amplification of reference gene primers. Data came from immunoSEQ multiplex PCR; TCRdb stores just in-frame clones and leaves some out. Clone size and V and J calls were adopted from that table, with D and trimming inferred from the DNA. The sample includes fewer than 200,000 clones, around 85% of them seen just once. The V end lost 8 bases, the J end lost 9 bases, and 17 bases lay between the germline ends. This CDR3 has 14 amino acids. The germline V gene encodes CDR1 SNHLY and CDR2 FYNNEI. Sequenced material: peripheral blood. This rearrangement joins TRBV2 to TRBJ1-6; TRBD1 is a possible D gene (5 bases). This receptor was taken from a man aged 55 to 69 who had recovered from COVID-19. The CDR3 spells CASLKTVGGSPLHF. The CDR3 DNA reads as TGTGCCAGCCTCAAGACAGTCGGCGGTTCACCCCTCCACTTT.